This T cell receptor beta chain was recovered during a study of blood T cell repertoires in COVID-19. Study overall: The analysed material was cDNA or gDNA that came from T cells, B-cell-depleted T cells, or PBMCs.

This CDR3 is 14 amino acids long. Trimming removed 0 bases at V and 7 bases at J, with 13 bases between. The germline CDR1 and CDR2 sequences are SGHRS and YFSETQ. Profiling relied on immunoSEQ multiplex PCR, and the TCRdb table lists in-frame clones only, not all of them. The table shows about 300,000 clones, with over 75% occurring only once. This chain uses TRBV5-1 with TRBJ1-2; D possibly corresponds to TRBD1 (5 bases). The receptor's source is a woman between 18 and 29 years old who had recovered from COVID-19. The sequenced sample consisted of PBMCs or T cells enriched from blood (not recorded which). The CDR3: CASSLENGARGYTF. DNA for the CDR3: TGCGCCAGCAGCTTGGAAAATGGGGCTCGTGGCTACACCTTC.